What follows describes a single T cell receptor (beta chain). The data were produced by immunoSEQ multiplex PCR, yet TCRdb's version contains in-frame clones alone and is incomplete. This table holds about 150,000 clones, roughly nine tenths found once. This sample stems from a study of T cell responses to AZD1222 COVID-19 vaccine. CDR3 size: 15 residues. The junction had 11 bases not matched to a gene; V was cut back by 6 bases and J by 5 bases. Per the germline V gene, CDR1 is SGHTA and CDR2 is FQGNSA. This rearrangement joins TRBV7-2 to TRBJ2-5; TRBD2 matches at 8 bases. The input for sequencing was peripheral blood, taken on day 0 of AZD1222 vaccination. This TCR was recovered from an adult in good health. Here the CDR3 reads CASSSTWTGGETQYF. The CDR3 DNA is TGTGCCAGCAGTTCTACTTGGACGGGAGGGGAGACCCAGTACTTC.